This TCR beta chain was identified during a study of PD-L1 blockade in urothelial cancer. At the level of the study: Anywhere from 0 to 3 prior chemotherapy regimens had been received by patients. Once treatment had started, blood was analyzed at 3 weeks (second dose) and again at 6 weeks. Across blood samples, T cells had a median count of 141,255. Whole-study findings and limits: A below-median TCR clonality in blood before treatment predicted better survival.

Points on this clone: Its antigen is not identified.

V shed 5 bases and J shed 3 bases, with 14 bases lying between them. The V gene's germline CDR1 is KGHSH and CDR2 LQKENI. The CDR3 is 14 residues long. Sample time point: pretreatment peripheral blood. Repertoires were generated with immunoSEQ multiplex PCR, while TCRdb's copy carries only in-frame clones and drops some. The sample has about 56,000 clones; 65% to 90% are singletons. Material: PBMCs, obtained around atezolizumab (anti-PD-L1) treatment. The chain uses TRBV18 and TRBJ2-7; D is perhaps TRBD2 (6 bases). This TCR was recovered from a man aged 65-85 years with urothelial cancer. CDR3 nucleotide sequence: TGTGCCAGCTCATCGCCGGGAGAAGGCTACGAGCAGTACTTC. Protein: CASSSPGEGYEQYF.